These 5 T cell receptor beta chains were all obtained from the same sample, sequenced in a study of T cells in Graves' hyperthyroidism and ophthalmopathy. Amplification of TCR beta CDR3 regions used RNA as the template. An initial round of RT-PCR targeting the TCR CDR3 relied on the HTBI primer set. TCRdb used MiXCR to reprocess the multiplex PCR reads, holding one entry per CDR3 protein. This sample carries about 760,000 distinct CDR3 sequences, roughly a third of them seen once, and the ten largest clones take 30% to 40%. Sequencing used blood. The source of these receptors is a woman aged 40 to 49 with Graves' hyperthyroidism.

Many counts were recorded for this clonotype. The chain employs TRBV2 and TRBJ2-7; D is unclear. CDR1 SNHLY and CDR2 FYNNEI come from the germline V gene. The CDR3 is 15 residues long. V gave up 8 bases and J gave up 2 bases, with 19 bases separating them. The CDR3 loop is CASLTPRVQPYEQYF. In DNA form, the CDR3 reads TGTGCCAGCCTCACCCCTCGGGTACAACCCTACGAGCAGTACTTC.

The CDR3 is CASSLAPAGGPWVEQFF. Written as DNA, the CDR3 is TGTGCCAGCAGCTTAGCCCCAGCGGGAGGGCCGTGGGTTGAGCAGTTCTTC. This rearrangement joins TRBV7-3 to TRBJ2-1, with 10 bases that match TRBD2. This CDR3 region has 17 residues. V lost 2 bases, J lost 9 bases, and 13 bases stayed unmatched. Per germline, CDR1 SGHTA and CDR2 FQGTGA.

V is TRBV7-2 and J is TRBJ2-5, with 14 bases matching TRBD2. This CDR3 is 17 amino acids long. Germline assignment: CDR1 SGHTA and CDR2 FQGNSA. The trim removed 10 bases at V and 5 bases at J, leaving 15 bases unmatched. The CDR3 DNA sequence: TGTGCCACCAATCCCCCGGGACTAGCGGGAGAGTCGGAGACCCAGTACTTC. It yields the protein CATNPPGLAGESETQYF.

The rearrangement links TRBV18 to TRBJ1-1; no firm D call. V shed 3 bases and J shed 6 bases, with 14 bases lying between them. Germline CDR1 and CDR2: KGHSH and LQKENI. The CDR3 length is 14 residues. The CDR3 DNA follows: TGTGCCAGCTCACCCCGAGACGAGGGAGCTGAAGCTTTCTTT. Encoded protein: CASSPRDEGAEAFF.

The chain couples TRBV7-2 to TRBJ2-2, with 10 bases identical to TRBD1. The V gene's germline CDR1 is SGHTA and CDR2 FQGNSA. The CDR3 is 14 residues long. After removal of 7 bases from V and 5 bases from J, the junction contained 4 bases not matched to a gene. The CDR3 DNA reads as TGTGCCAGCAACTCGGGACAGGGGACCGGGGAGCTGTTTTTT. This gives the protein CASNSGQGTGELFF.